This TCR beta chain stems from a study of cytomegalovirus exposure and HLA in healthy donors. Points from the study as a whole: Accurate predictions that matched the HLA-A and HLA-B alleles of most subjects were reportedly made from TCR beta sequences. There were reportedly fewer N-insertions in an Asian-associated ancestry cluster than the approximately 670-donor mean, in a later analysis.

Germline CDR1 is MNHEY and CDR2 is SVGAGI. Deletions cut 0 bases from V and 5 bases from J, with 7 bases between. The CDR3 is 13 residues long. A word on this clone: Its antigen is not identified.

A multiplex PCR was run with 60 Vbeta primers and 13 Jbeta primers. In the original processing: It was a later analysis that counted about 80 million unique TCR beta chains, of which some 9.9 million were shared. Sequencing used immunoSEQ multiplex PCR; TCRdb keeps in-frame clones, though not all of them. For V, J and clone size, that table is used; D and trimming come from the DNA. The sample comprises just over 150,000 clones, around 82% of which are singletons, and under 8.5% rests with the top ten. V is TRBV6-5 and J is TRBJ2-5; D ambiguous. The specimen was PBMCs. This TCR was sampled from a woman aged 45-65 years in good health and CMV-seropositive. Written as DNA, the CDR3 is TGTGCCAGCAGTTACTCACAGATGGAGACCCAGTACTTC. Its protein product is CASSYSQMETQYF.